This entry is about one TCR beta chain. Produced via immunoSEQ multiplex PCR; TCRdb's table is partial and in-frame only. This sample has about 32,000 clones; 87% occur once, and the top ten carry 3.7%. The record originates from a study of PD-L1 blockade in urothelial cancer. The junction had 2 bases not matched to a gene; V was cut back by 4 bases and J by 4 bases. The germline V gene encodes CDR1 MNHEY and CDR2 SVGAGI. This CDR3 spans 15 amino acids. The V and J genes are TRBV6-5 and TRBJ2-2, with 11 bases aligning to TRBD1. The sequence derives from a man between 50 and 59 years old with urothelial cancer. The material sequenced was PBMCs, taken around atezolizumab (anti-PD-L1) treatment. The DNA for the CDR3 is TGTGCCAGCAGTTCGGGACAGGGGGTCACCGGGGAGCTGTTTTTT. Translation gives CASSSGQGVTGELFF.